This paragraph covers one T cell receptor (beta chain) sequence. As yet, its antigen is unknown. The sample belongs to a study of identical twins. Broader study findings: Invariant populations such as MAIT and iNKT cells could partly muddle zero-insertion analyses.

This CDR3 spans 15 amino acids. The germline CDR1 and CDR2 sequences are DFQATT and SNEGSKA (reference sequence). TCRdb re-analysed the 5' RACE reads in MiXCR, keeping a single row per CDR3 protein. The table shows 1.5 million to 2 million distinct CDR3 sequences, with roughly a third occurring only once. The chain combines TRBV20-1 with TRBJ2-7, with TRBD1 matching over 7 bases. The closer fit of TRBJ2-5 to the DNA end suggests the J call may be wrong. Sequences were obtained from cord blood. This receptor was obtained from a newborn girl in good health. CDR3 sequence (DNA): TGCAGTGCTAGAGACCCACAGGGGAGAGGAGAGACCCAGTACTTC. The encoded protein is CSARDPQGRGETQYF.